A single sample gave rise to the 23 T cell receptor beta chains below, sequenced in a study of healthy donors' naive CD4 and CD8 T cells. TCR libraries were built from about 520 ng of total RNA by linear amplification. TCRdb re-called the reads with MiXCR, one entry per CDR3 protein. The table lists 150,000 to 200,000 distinct CDR3 sequences, about 70% of them singletons. What was sequenced was naive CD4+ and CD8+ T cells sorted from blood, pooled from several donors. Receptor source: a pool of human donors in good health; the sample pools cells from several healthy donors.

Worth noting for this clonotype: One end of the junction fails to match germline, which may point to a read error. The chain links TRBV29-1 to TRBJ2-1; D unclear. Germline V lookup: CDR1 SQVTM, CDR2 ANQGSEA. CDR3 length: 10 residues. CDR3 nucleotides: TGCAGCGCTGAAAATAATGAGCAGTTCTTC. Amino acids: CSAENNEQFF.

The DNA of the CDR3 is TGTGCCAGCAGCGGCCGGGACAGGGGGAAGGAGACCCAGTACTTC. Residues: CASSGRDRGKETQYF. This chain joins TRBV5-4 and TRBJ2-5; 11 nucleotides line up with TRBD1. Germline V gene lookup returns CDR1 SGHNT and CDR2 YYREEE (reference sequence). J lost 5 bases, V lost 4 bases, and 7 bases had no gene match. The CDR3 totals 15 residues.

The gene calls are TRBV15 and TRBJ2-4; a possible D gene is TRBD1 (6 bases). The V gene lost 1 base and the J gene lost 5 bases, with 12 bases spanning the gap. Germline values: CDR1 LNHNV, CDR2 YYDKDF (reference sequence). This CDR3 region has 15 residues. DNA of the CDR3: TGTGCCACCAGCAGAGTGGAGGCAGGGGAAAACATTCAGTACTTC. Amino acid sequence: CATSRVEAGENIQYF.

The rearrangement joins TRBV13 to TRBJ2-5, with 12 nucleotides matching TRBD2. V was pared by 5 bases and J by 7 bases, with 11 bases of the junction left unmatched. Germline loops: CDR1 PRHDT, CDR2 FYEKMQ (reference sequence). This CDR3 region has 16 residues. This CDR3 reads CASSQTSGRTSVTQYF. DNA of the CDR3: TGTGCCAGCAGCCAGACTAGCGGGAGAACTAGTGTGACCCAGTACTTC. The whole variable domain, filled in from reference TRBV13 and TRBJ2-5, reads AAGVIQSPRHLIKEKRETATLKCYPIPRHDTVYWYQQGPGQDPQFLISFYEKMQSDKGSIPDRFSAQQFSDYHSELNMSSLELGDSALYFCASSQTSGRTSVTQYFGPGTRLLVL.

This clonotype has just a few counts. The chain joins TRBV6-5 to TRBJ2-5, with D possibly matching TRBD2 (5 bases). V lost 7 bases to trimming and J lost 1 base, with 16 bases between them. Germline CDR1 reads MNHEY; CDR2 reads SVGAGI. The CDR3 consists of 15 residues. Here the CDR3 reads CASIEWGASQETQYF. CDR3 in DNA: TGTGCCAGCATTGAATGGGGAGCGAGCCAAGAGACCCAGTACTTC.

The genes are TRBV4-1 and TRBJ1-1; D call uncertain. Per the germline V gene, CDR1 is MGHRA and CDR2 is YSYEKL. Deletions cut 0 bases from V and 1 base from J, with 6 bases between. The CDR3 totals 14 residues. The CDR3 here is CASSQDPGNTEAFF. The CDR3 region has the DNA TGCGCCAGCAGCCAAGATCCGGGGAACACTGAAGCTTTCTTT.

The CDR3 sequence is CAWSERRASTDTQYF. CDR3 nucleotide sequence: TGTGCCTGGTCGGAGCGGAGGGCTAGCACAGATACGCAGTATTTT. The genes are TRBV30 and TRBJ2-3; a possible D gene is TRBD2 (6 bases). V was clipped by 5 bases and J by 0 bases, with 15 bases between them. This CDR3 has 15 residues. Germline V gene data show CDR1 as GTSNPN and CDR2 as SVGIG (reference sequence).

The CDR3 DNA reads TGTGCCTGGAGATCGAGGGATACGCAGTATTTT. It encodes CAWRSRDTQYF. The chain recombines TRBV30 with TRBJ2-3, with D hard to call. The germline gives CDR1 GTSNPN, CDR2 SVGIG (reference sequence). The V and J ends lost 3 bases and 6 bases respectively, with 7 bases between them. The CDR3 runs 11 residues.

V gene TRBV18 combines with J gene TRBJ1-2; TRBD1 is a possible D gene (5 bases). Germline CDR1 is KGHSH and CDR2 is LQKENI. The CDR3 sequence is 15 residues long. V lost 3 bases to trimming and J lost 4 bases, with 15 bases between them. CDR3 in DNA: TGTGCCAGCTCACCGGGTATCGGGGGACCCTATGGCTACACCTTC. Translating it yields CASSPGIGGPYGYTF.

The chain couples TRBV6-5 to TRBJ2-2; no definite D call. The CDR3 has 12 amino acids. With 0 bases removed from V and 8 bases from J, the gap between germline ends came to 4 bases. CDR1 MNHEY and CDR2 SVGAGI come from the germline V gene. DNA of the CDR3: TGTGCCAGCAGTTACTCTCGGGGGGAGCTGTTTTTT. Protein sequence: CASSYSRGELFF.

This clonotype was detected a few times. J is TRBJ2-2 and V is TRBV2; possibly TRBD1 for D (6 bases). V shed 8 bases and J shed 0 bases, with 13 bases lying between them. The CDR3 contains 15 residues. Germline loops: CDR1 SNHLY, CDR2 FYNNEI. CDR3 protein: CASETGPSNTGELFF. The CDR3 DNA follows: TGTGCCAGCGAGACAGGCCCTTCGAACACCGGGGAGCTGTTTTTT.

CDR3 in amino acids: CASSLDALGQGGHEQFF. The CDR3 nucleotides are TGCGCCAGCAGCTTGGACGCGCTGGGACAGGGTGGACATGAGCAGTTCTTC. The J gene is TRBJ2-1, the V gene TRBV5-1; 9 positions match TRBD1. This CDR3 is 17 amino acids long. J was trimmed by 8 bases and V by 0 bases; bases with no gene match: 12. Germline V gene lookup returns CDR1 SGHRS and CDR2 YFSETQ.

This clonotype was found once. The V and J genes are TRBV12-3 or TRBV12-4 and TRBJ2-2; tentatively, D is TRBD1 or TRBD2 (5 bases each). The CDR3 is made up of 14 amino acids. The V end was cut by 5 bases, the J end by 5 bases, with 12 bases between. In DNA form, the CDR3 reads TGTGCCAGCAGTGTTACCTGGGGGACCGGGGAGCTGTTTTTT. As protein: CASSVTWGTGELFF.

The chain uses TRBV12-3 or TRBV12-4 and TRBJ1-3, with 7 bases fitting TRBD1. Germline trimming cut 4 bases from V and 5 bases from J; bases unmatched to any gene: 5. This CDR3 has 14 amino acids. In DNA form, the CDR3 reads TGTGCCAGCAGTTATAGACAGGGAAGAAACACCATATATTTT. Protein: CASSYRQGRNTIYF.

The gene calls are TRBV6-6 and TRBJ2-7; 10 nucleotides line up with TRBD1. The V gene end was trimmed by 2 bases and the J gene end by 3 bases; junction bases not matched to a gene: 4. The length of the CDR3 is 15 residues. The germline V gene has CDR1 MNHNY and CDR2 SVGAGI (reference sequence). The DNA of the CDR3 is TGTGCCAGCAGTTACCCGGGACAGGGGAGCTACGAGCAGTACTTC. Translated: CASSYPGQGSYEQYF.

The chain employs TRBV20-1 and TRBJ2-1, with D possibly being TRBD2 (6 bases). CDR1 is DFQATT, CDR2 SNEGSKA, per germline (reference sequence). V lost 4 bases and J 12 bases, leaving 19 bases between the germline ends. This CDR3 has 13 residues. The CDR3 coding sequence is TGCAGTGCTAAACCGGGCCCGAAGGGAGGGCAGTTCTTC. Translated: CSAKPGPKGGQFF.

The chain has TRBV29-1 and TRBJ2-7, with TRBD1 identical over 7 bases. Germline V gene lookup returns CDR1 SQVTM and CDR2 ANQGSEA. The CDR3 consists of 12 residues. V lost 5 bases and J lost 3; bases outside the gene matches: 4. In DNA, the CDR3 is TGCAGCGTTCGGGCAGGGGGCTACGAGCAGTACTTC. This encodes CSVRAGGYEQYF.

The V gene is TRBV11-1, the J gene TRBJ2-1; the match to TRBD2 covers 8 bases. The CDR3 extends over 15 amino acids. The ends lost 4 bases at V and 3 bases at J; junction bases unmatched: 5. The germline gives CDR1 SGHAT, CDR2 FQDESV (reference sequence). This CDR3 is CASSSFTSGYNEQFF. The CDR3 nucleotides read TGTGCCAGCAGCTCCTTTACTAGCGGCTACAATGAGCAGTTCTTC.

Only a few counts were recorded for this clonotype. V usage is TRBV19 and J usage is TRBJ2-3; TRBD2 agrees at 7 bases. Germline V gene lookup returns CDR1 LNHDA and CDR2 SQIVND (reference sequence). The CDR3 totals 14 residues. The ends lost 7 bases at V and 2 bases at J; junction bases unmatched: 6. CDR3 residues: CASTPRGFTDTQYF. DNA of the CDR3: TGTGCCAGTACTCCGCGGGGGTTCACAGATACGCAGTATTTT.

The rearrangement uses TRBV29-1 and TRBJ1-1; 7 nucleotides agree with TRBD1. Trimming removed 0 bases from V and 0 bases from J; junction bases left unmatched: 10. This CDR3 is 17 amino acids long. CDR1 and CDR2 (germline): SQVTM, ANQGSEA. For the CDR3, the DNA is TGCAGCGTTGAAGATTATCGGACAGGAAGGGTGAACACTGAAGCTTTCTTT. Translation gives CSVEDYRTGRVNTEAFF.

The V and J genes are TRBV4-2 and TRBJ2-1, with 7 bases identical to TRBD2. Trimming took 0 bases from V and 7 from J; bases not matched to a gene: 9. This CDR3 is built from 16 residues. CDR1 is LGHNA and CDR2 is YNFKEQ in the germline V gene. As DNA, the CDR3 is TGTGCCAGCAGCCAAGAAGGAGGGAGGGCAAGGAATGAGCAGTTCTTC. This translates into CASSQEGGRARNEQFF.

The rearrangement uses TRBV29-1 and TRBJ2-1; D uncertain. CDR1 is SQVTM and CDR2 is ANQGSEA in the germline V gene. This CDR3 is 12 amino acids long. V lost 2 bases to trimming and J lost 3 bases, with 5 bases between them. The DNA for the CDR3 is TGCAGCGTTGAATTCCGCTACAATGAGCAGTTCTTC. It encodes CSVEFRYNEQFF.

This clonotype was observed a single time. A read error may account for a junction end that differs from germline. The genes are TRBV30 and TRBJ2-4, with 8 bases fitting TRBD1. From germline, CDR1 is GTSNPN and CDR2 SVGIG (reference sequence). The length of the CDR3 is 13 residues. The CDR3 nucleotides read TGCGCCTGGAGTTCCGGGACAGGAGACATTCAGTACTTC. Its translation: CAWSSGTGDIQYF.